This TCR beta chain was captured in a study of T cells after posttransplantation cyclophosphamide. Study results and limitations: Later blood repertoires were often dominated by clones from the donor CD8+ memory compartment.

Between the trimmed V and J ends, which lost 7 bases and 0 bases, there was a span of 25 bases. The germline V gene has CDR1 MNHEY and CDR2 SMNVEV (reference sequence). The CDR3 loop spans 19 amino acids. Note on this clone: What it recognizes is unknown.

Some clones are missing from TCRdb's copy, which holds only in-frame ones; the method was immunoSEQ multiplex PCR. Counted here are under 8,500 clones, over 70% occurring once; the ten biggest clones make up approximately 20%. Cyclophosphamide on days +3 and +4 followed busulfan-fludarabine conditioning and a marrow graft. The clonotype originates from a male patient in his thirties who received an allogeneic stem cell transplant from a related donor, was CMV-positive, and had acute GVHD only. Part of the T cells may come from the graft donor. The rearrangement uses TRBV27 and TRBJ1-5; possibly TRBD1 for D (6 bases). The material sequenced was PBMCs, taken less than 1,500 days after allogeneic stem cell transplant with posttransplant cyclophosphamide. CDR3 residues: CASTPPRVGRGYSNQPQHF. DNA of the CDR3: TGTGCCAGCACCCCCCCTCGGGTAGGGAGGGGGTATAGCAATCAGCCCCAGCATTTT.